Presented here are 22 T cell receptor beta chains from one specimen sequenced in a study of cytomegalovirus exposure and HLA in healthy donors. PCR used 60 Vbeta primers and 13 Jbeta primers. Libraries were prepared by immunoSEQ multiplex PCR; TCRdb keeps only in-frame clonotypes and omits some of them. The data show some 150,000 clones, around 85% seen once. Input material: PBMCs. Source of these receptors: a woman in her twenties or thirties in good health and CMV-seronegative.

The J gene is TRBJ1-4, the V gene TRBV19, with a weak D call TRBD1 (5 bases). The CDR3 consists of 15 residues. The V end lost 4 bases, the J end lost 2 bases, and 11 bases lay between the germline ends. In germline, CDR1 is LNHDA, CDR2 SQIVND (reference sequence). The CDR3 loop is CASSTPGRTNEKLFF. CDR3 nucleotides: TGTGCCAGTAGTACCCCAGGGAGGACTAATGAAAAACTGTTTTTT.

The J gene is TRBJ1-4, the V gene TRBV5-1; D perhaps matches TRBD1 (6 bases). V shed 4 bases and J shed 8 bases, with 15 bases lying between them. Germline loops: CDR1 SGHRS, CDR2 YFSETQ. There are 14 residues in the CDR3. The DNA of the CDR3 is TGCGCCAGCAGCCCCGGGACATTTAACGAAAAACTGTTTTTT. Amino acids: CASSPGTFNEKLFF.

The rearrangement joins TRBV7-2 to TRBJ2-3; 7 bases align to TRBD2. The CDR3 extends over 15 amino acids. Germline values: CDR1 SGHTA, CDR2 FQGNSA. Losses at the gene ends were 4 bases for V and 2 bases for J; bases not matched to a gene: 6. This CDR3 is CASSSRGGFTDTQYF. CDR3 nucleotides: TGTGCCAGCAGCTCCCGGGGAGGGTTCACAGATACGCAGTATTTT.

The CDR3 sequence is CASSFGQTYEQYF. As DNA, the CDR3 is TGCGCCAGCAGCTTTGGACAGACCTACGAGCAGTACTTC. V is TRBV5-1 and J is TRBJ2-7, with D possibly matching TRBD1 (6 bases). Germline CDR1 SGHRS, CDR2 YFSETQ. This CDR3 contains 13 residues. With 2 bases removed from V and 2 bases from J, the gap between germline ends came to 8 bases.

This clone was detected only once. The J gene is TRBJ2-3, the V gene TRBV7-3; the D gene is possibly TRBD2 (6 bases). In germline, CDR1 is SGHTA, CDR2 FQGTGA. V lost 6 bases and J lost 3, with 19 bases in between. The CDR3 contains 16 residues. CDR3 in amino acids: CASSPSRGGGTDTQYF. Written as DNA, the CDR3 is TGTGCCAGCAGTCCCTCGCGGGGAGGTGGAACAGATACGCAGTATTTT.

V is TRBV10-2 and J is TRBJ2-1; 7 bases fit TRBD1. Germline V gene lookup returns CDR1 WSHSY and CDR2 SAAADI. J lost 5 bases, V lost 0 bases, and 7 bases had no gene match. The CDR3 is made up of 16 amino acids. The chain's CDR3 is CASSESRGGEDNEQFF. CDR3 sequence (DNA): TGCGCCAGCAGTGAGTCGAGAGGGGGCGAAGACAATGAGCAGTTCTTC.

The rearrangement joins TRBV5-1 to TRBJ2-5; 8 bases are shared with TRBD1. The V gene's germline CDR1 is SGHRS and CDR2 YFSETQ. V shed 4 bases, J shed 5 bases, and the junction held 4 bases outside the gene matches. This CDR3 is built from 13 residues. As DNA, the CDR3 is TGCGCCAGCAGCGCCCAGGGGGCCGAGACCCAGTACTTC. It codes for CASSAQGAETQYF.

The chain recombines TRBV27 with TRBJ2-7; D unresolved. Germline CDR1 MNHEY, CDR2 SMNVEV (reference sequence). The CDR3 runs 14 residues. Trimming left V 0 bases short and J 1 base short, with 7 bases between. The CDR3 here is CASSLSGTSYEQYF. For the CDR3, the DNA is TGTGCCAGCAGTTTATCGGGCACTTCCTACGAGCAGTACTTC.

V usage is TRBV6-6 and J usage is TRBJ1-3; no firm D call. CDR1 is MNHNY and CDR2 is SVGAGI in the germline V gene (reference sequence). The CDR3 contains 13 residues. The ends were cut back, 1 base at V and 4 bases at J, with 5 bases in the middle. CDR3 sequence (DNA): TGTGCCAGCAGTTACTTACAGGGAAACACCATATATTTT. As protein: CASSYLQGNTIYF.

The chain links TRBV11-1 to TRBJ2-1, with 7 bases matching TRBD1. The CDR3 has 14 amino acids. V dropped 5 bases and J dropped 3; count of bases not matched to a gene: 4. The germline CDR1 and CDR2 sequences are SGHAT and FQDESV (reference sequence). CDR3 coding DNA: TGTGCCAGCAGCCCCCGGGACAGCTACAATGAGCAGTTCTTC. This gives the protein CASSPRDSYNEQFF.

The chain links TRBV2 to TRBJ1-2, with D possibly being TRBD1 (5 bases). Germline CDR1 reads SNHLY; CDR2 reads FYNNEI. V was shortened by 0 bases and J by 2 bases, with 10 bases between the two germline ends. The CDR3 extends over 15 amino acids. The CDR3 DNA sequence: TGTGCCAGCAGTGAAGCGCTTCGGGGGAACTATGGCTACACCTTC. This gives the protein CASSEALRGNYGYTF.

Only a few counts were recorded for this clone. The chain links TRBV29-1 to TRBJ1-1; TRBD1 agrees at 7 bases. The germline CDR1 and CDR2 sequences are SQVTM and ANQGSEA. Unmatched junction bases numbered 4, after V lost 3 bases and J lost 0 bases. The CDR3 contains 14 residues. The DNA for the CDR3 is TGCAGCGTTGACCCCACAGGGGTGAACACTGAAGCTTTCTTT. This encodes CSVDPTGVNTEAFF.

V usage is TRBV18 and J usage is TRBJ2-7; D perhaps matches TRBD2 (5 bases). CDR3 length: 14 residues. CDR1 KGHSH and CDR2 LQKENI come from the germline V gene. V lost 4 bases and J lost 3, with 13 bases in between. CDR3 sequence (DNA): TGTGCCAGCTCACAAGAGGGTTATAGCTACGAGCAGTACTTC. Its protein is CASSQEGYSYEQYF.

This clone appeared a few times. The chain has TRBV7-9 and TRBJ2-3; 10 nucleotides align to TRBD1. CDR1 and CDR2 (germline): SEHNR, FQNEAQ (reference sequence). The V segment lost 1 base and the J segment 4 bases; nucleotides outside the gene matches: 8. The CDR3 covers 17 residues. The CDR3 DNA reads TGTGCCAGCAGCTTAGTCGGCTCGACAGGGGGCGCAGATACGCAGTATTTT. Translated: CASSLVGSTGGADTQYF.

The rearrangement uses TRBV7-6 and TRBJ2-7; TRBD2 matches at 8 bases. V lost 2 bases, J lost 3 bases, and 9 bases stayed unmatched. This CDR3 has 16 residues. The germline CDR1 and CDR2 sequences are SGHVS and FNYEAQ. The CDR3 nucleotides are TGTGCCAGCAGCTTAACCCCTCCTAGCGGGCTCTACGAGCAGTACTTC. This encodes CASSLTPPSGLYEQYF.

V gene TRBV10-1 combines with J gene TRBJ2-3; D unresolved. In germline, CDR1 is WNHNN, CDR2 SYGVQD (reference sequence). CDR3 length equals 17 residues. Trimming cost V 0 bases and J 1 base, with 14 bases left between them. The chain's CDR3 is CASSESKSGVGTDTQYF. In DNA form, the CDR3 reads TGCGCCAGCAGTGAGTCGAAAAGTGGAGTCGGCACAGATACGCAGTATTTT.

CDR3 DNA sequence: TGTGCCAGCAACGTAGACAGCATGAACACTGAAGCTTTCTTT. Amino acids: CASNVDSMNTEAFF. The chain carries TRBV5-5 and TRBJ1-1; possible D gene TRBD1, 5 bases. The CDR3 sequence is 14 residues long. The germline gives CDR1 SGHKS, CDR2 YYEKEE (reference sequence). Trimming shortened V by 6 bases and J by 0 bases, and 12 bases separated the two germline ends.

The gene calls are TRBV7-3 and TRBJ2-2; D is undetermined. The ends were cut back, 4 bases at V and 4 bases at J, with 7 bases in the middle. CDR3 length: 13 amino acids. Germline V gives CDR1 SGHTA, CDR2 FQGTGA. CDR3 protein: CASSSTFTGELFF. The CDR3 bases are TGTGCCAGCAGCTCGACATTCACCGGGGAGCTGTTTTTT.

CDR3 sequence reads: CASSPSRDYYGYTF. The DNA of the CDR3 is TGTGCCAGCTCACCGTCCAGGGACTACTATGGCTACACCTTC. The chain employs TRBV18 and TRBJ1-2; TRBD1 might be the D (5 bases). Trimming took 3 bases from V and 3 from J, leaving 11 bases between them. The germline gives CDR1 KGHSH, CDR2 LQKENI. This CDR3 region has 14 residues.

The V call is TRBV6-4, the J call TRBJ1-6, with D perhaps TRBD1 (6 bases). Germline CDR1 is MRHNA and CDR2 is SNTAGT. V lost 9 bases to trimming and J lost 9 bases, with 15 bases between them. This CDR3 has 13 amino acids. The CDR3 here is CARAGTFPSPLHF. The CDR3 coding sequence is TGTGCCAGAGCCGGGACATTCCCTTCACCCCTCCACTTT.

This chain connects TRBV6-1 to TRBJ1-1; tentative D call: TRBD1 (6 bases). Looked up from germline, CDR1 is MNHNS and CDR2 is SASEGT. This CDR3 has 13 amino acids. V was cut by 6 bases and J by 7 bases, with 15 bases left in between. The CDR3: CASRETGLSEAFF. Here the CDR3 DNA reads TGTGCCAGCAGGGAAACAGGGTTGAGTGAAGCTTTCTTT.

This clone came up a few times. The chain has TRBV10-3 and TRBJ1-1; no definite D call. CDR3 length: 14 amino acids. CDR1 and CDR2 from the germline V gene are ENHRY and SYGVKD. Trimming left V 2 bases short and J 1 base short, with 8 bases between. The CDR3 loop reads CAISERAQNTEAFF. In DNA, the CDR3 is TGTGCCATCAGTGAGCGAGCCCAGAACACTGAAGCTTTCTTT.